This is a list of T cell receptor beta chains from one sample in a study of blood T cell repertoires in COVID-19. Profiling relied on immunoSEQ multiplex PCR, and the TCRdb table lists in-frame clones only, not all of them. The sample has 130,000 to 150,000 clones, 80% to 90% seen once. Sample: peripheral blood. These TCRs come from an older woman with COVID-19, enrolled during active disease. Each CDR3 is given with its conserved first and last residue. The D gene is left open where the match is weak. Only some rows state a clone size, as once, few, many or a class for expanded clones.

d_gene	v_gene	j_gene	abundance	CDR3nt	CDR3aa
TRBD1	TRBV30	TRBJ1-4	.	TGTGCCTGGAGCCCCCCTCCGGGACAGGGGGCTACCGTTAATGAAAAACTGTTTTTT	CAWSPPPGQGATVNEKLFF
TRBD2	TRBV7-9	TRBJ2-5	many	TGTGCCAGCAGCTCGGTGCCGGGACTAGAGTACCAAGAGACCCAGTACTTC	CASSSVPGLEYQETQYF
.	TRBV12-3/TRBV12-4	TRBJ2-5	.	TGTGCCAGCAGTTTCCAAGCGACCCAGTACTTC	CASSFQATQYF
.	TRBV10-2	TRBJ2-6	.	TGCGCCAGCAGTGACAGTCGCTCTGGGGCCAACGTCCTGACTTTC	CASSDSRSGANVLTF
.	TRBV4-1	TRBJ2-7	.	TGCGCCAGCAGCCAAGCCGGTCTGCGGGGCGAGCAGTACTTC	CASSQAGLRGEQYF
TRBD2	TRBV11-1	TRBJ2-7	.	TGTGCCAGCAGCTCCGTGACTAGCGGGGGGGTCTACGAGCAGTACTTC	CASSSVTSGGVYEQYF
.	TRBV29-1	TRBJ2-1	.	TGCAGCACTGGACAGTCGTACTCCTACAATGAGCAGTTCTTC	CSTGQSYSYNEQFF
TRBD1	TRBV5-1	TRBJ2-5	.	TGCGCCAGCAGCTGGGGGACAGGAGGAGAGGAGACCCAGTACTTC	CASSWGTGGEETQYF
.	TRBV7-9	TRBJ1-1	few	TGTGCCAGCAGCTTACAGGACACCAACACTGAAGCTTTCTTT	CASSLQDTNTEAFF
TRBD1	TRBV5-1	TRBJ2-7	.	TGCGCCAGCAGCTGGGACAGCTTCCAGAAGCAGTACTTC	CASSWDSFQKQYF
TRBD1	TRBV7-9	TRBJ1-3	.	TGTGCCAGCACCCAGGGGGTCTCCACCATATATTTT	CASTQGVSTIYF
.	TRBV29-1	TRBJ1-1	.	TGCAGCGTTGAATGGCAGAACACTGAAGCTTTCTTT	CSVEWQNTEAFF
TRBD1	TRBV6-2/TRBV6-3	TRBJ1-4	.	TGTGCCAGCAGTTACGACAGGGAAGAAAAACTGTTTTTT	CASSYDREEKLFF
.	TRBV13	TRBJ1-2	.	TGTGCCAGCAGCTCCGGGACATCAAGCTATGGCTACACCTTC	CASSSGTSSYGYTF
.	TRBV6-5	TRBJ1-1	once	TGTGCCAGCAGTTACGCGGCTGGCACTGAAGCTTTCTTT	CASSYAAGTEAFF
TRBD1	TRBV4-1	TRBJ2-2	.	TGCGCCAGCAGCCAAGACCGACAGGGCGGCGGGGAGCTGTTTTTT	CASSQDRQGGGELFF
.	TRBV5-4	TRBJ2-7	.	TGTGCCAGCAGCCAAGGGGGGGCGAGGGCCGAGCAGTACTTC	CASSQGGARAEQYF
TRBD2	TRBV18	TRBJ2-1	.	TGTGCCAGCTCACCAGCCGACGTAGCGGGGGGGCCTAACAATGAGCAGTTCTTC	CASSPADVAGGPNNEQFF
TRBD2	TRBV19	TRBJ2-5	.	TGTGCCAGTAGTATGTGGACTAGCGGGTACCAAGAGACCCAGTACTTC	CASSMWTSGYQETQYF
.	TRBV6-2/TRBV6-3	TRBJ1-2	.	TGTGCCAGCAGTTATGGGGGTCCGGGGGTTCCTCATGGCTACACCTTC	CASSYGGPGVPHGYTF
.	TRBV7-2	TRBJ2-1	once	TGTGCCAGCAGCTTACCGGGTGAGCAGTTCTTC	CASSLPGEQFF
TRBD1	TRBV29-1	TRBJ2-1	.	TGCAGCGTTACAACCGGGACAGGGAGATCCTACAATGAGCAGTTCTTC	CSVTTGTGRSYNEQFF
TRBD1	TRBV7-2	TRBJ1-1	.	TGTGCCAGCAGCGCGCGCCGGGACAGGGGGCTCGAAGCTTTCTTT	CASSARRDRGLEAFF
TRBD1	TRBV27	TRBJ2-4	.	TGTGCCAGCAGCCGCCAGGGGGCGGGAAACATTCAGTACTTC	CASSRQGAGNIQYF
.	TRBV4-1	TRBJ1-2	once	TGCGCCAGCAGCCAAGTTGGCGAGCGGAACTATGGCTACACCTTC	CASSQVGERNYGYTF
.	TRBV19	TRBJ1-1	.	TGTGCCACCTCGGTGGCACGGGACACTGAAGCTTTCTTT	CATSVARDTEAFF
.	TRBV12-3/TRBV12-4	TRBJ1-1	.	TGTGCCAGCAGTTTAAGTCAGGGGACTGAAGCTTTCTTT	CASSLSQGTEAFF
.	TRBV6-1	TRBJ1-5	.	TGTGCCAGCAGTGAACAGGCAGGGGTGAACAATCAGCCCCAGCATTTT	CASSEQAGVNNQPQHF
TRBD1	TRBV6-2/TRBV6-3	TRBJ1-1	.	TGTGCCAGCAGTTACTCGAACAGGGGGGCCACTGAAGCTTTCTTT	CASSYSNRGATEAFF
TRBD1	TRBV15	TRBJ1-2	.	TGTGCCACCAGCAGAGAGCGGACAGGGGGCTTTGGCTACACCTTC	CATSRERTGGFGYTF
TRBD1	TRBV30	TRBJ2-7	.	TGTGCCTGGAGTGGGGACAGGGCAGGTTCTTACGAGCAGTACTTC	CAWSGDRAGSYEQYF
.	TRBV19	TRBJ2-7	few	TGTGCCAGTACCGCCGCAGGGTTCTACGAGCAGTACTTC	CASTAAGFYEQYF
.	TRBV4-3	TRBJ1-5	.	TGCGCCAGCAGCCAGAGACAGGGCAATCAGCCCCAGCATTTT	CASSQRQGNQPQHF
TRBD1	TRBV10-3	TRBJ1-2	few	TGTGCCACTACGACAGGGTACGACTATGGCTACACCTTC	CATTTGYDYGYTF
.	TRBV6-2/TRBV6-3	TRBJ2-7	.	TGTGCCAGCAGTTTCCCGTTACTAGAATCCTACGAGCAGTACTTC	CASSFPLLESYEQYF
.	TRBV12-3/TRBV12-4	TRBJ1-1	.	TGTGCCAGCAGTTTGTACGGGTCGCCTGAAGCTTTCTTT	CASSLYGSPEAFF
TRBD1	TRBV19	TRBJ1-2	.	TGTGCCACGACAAAGGGACAGGGGAACTTCTATGGCTACACCTTC	CATTKGQGNFYGYTF
.	TRBV19	TRBJ1-5	.	TGTGCCAGTAGTAGTGGGGGCTCGGGCAATCAGCCCCAGCATTTT	CASSSGGSGNQPQHF
.	TRBV10-2	TRBJ2-1	.	TGCGCCAGCAGTGACCAGACTAGGATGGTCAATGAGCAGTTCTTC	CASSDQTRMVNEQFF
TRBD2	TRBV5-1	TRBJ2-3	.	TGCGCCAGCAGCTTGATAGCGGGGAGCACAGATACGCAGTATTTT	CASSLIAGSTDTQYF
.	TRBV4-2	TRBJ2-7	once	TGTGCCAGCAGCCAAGATCTATCGGAGGGGACGGACTTC	CASSQDLSEGTDF
TRBD1	TRBV5-1	TRBJ1-2	once	TGCGCCAGCAGCTTCGGACAGGGGGTCTTGTCCGGTGGCTACACCTTC	CASSFGQGVLSGGYTF
TRBD1	TRBV9	TRBJ1-2	.	TGTGCCAGCAGCGTTCAGGGACAGAACTATGGCTACACCTTC	CASSVQGQNYGYTF